The 7 T cell receptor beta chains below were found in one sample sequenced in a study of T cell changes during pregnancy in multiple sclerosis (dated by TCRdb to between 2017 and 2020). Library construction relied on the immunoSEQ multiplex PCR assay. TCRdb's version of the immuneACCESS table is confined to in-frame rearrangements and falls short of the full clone set. An unresolved V gene accounts for under half of the shortfall where checked; the remainder is of unknown origin. The sample table records roughly 40,000 clones; roughly nine tenths of these occur just once. Of the sample, under 10% falls within the top ten clones. The sample here was CD8+ T cells from peripheral blood mononuclear cells, taken before pregnancy. These receptors were collected from a female donor with multiple sclerosis, enrolled in a pregnancy study.

The rearrangement joins TRBV5-1 to TRBJ2-7; 9 bases are a match to TRBD2. The CDR3 loop spans 15 amino acids. CDR1 and CDR2 from the germline V gene are SGHRS and YFSETQ. V gave up 0 bases and J gave up 6 bases; unmatched junction bases: 7. In nucleotides, the CDR3 is TGCGCCAGCAGCTTGGCAGAGAATAGCGGGAGCGAGCAGTACTTC. Protein product: CASSLAENSGSEQYF.

This clone has only a few counts. The chain links TRBV28 to TRBJ1-5; D gene ambiguous. The CDR3 totals 14 residues. Germline lookup yields CDR1 MDHEN and CDR2 SYDVKM. The V gene lost 2 bases and the J gene lost 2 bases, with 7 bases spanning the gap. The CDR3 spells CASSLIGGNQPQHF. CDR3 DNA: TGTGCCAGCAGTTTAATCGGGGGCAATCAGCCCCAGCATTTT.

The chain recombines TRBV4-2 with TRBJ2-7; 8 positions match TRBD2. Looked up from germline, CDR1 is LGHNA and CDR2 is YNFKEQ. The CDR3 has 14 residues. Losses at the gene ends were 4 bases for V and 0 bases for J; bases not matched to a gene: 2. The CDR3, as DNA: TGTGCCAGCAGCCCGGGACTAGGCTCCTACGAGCAGTACTTC. Protein sequence: CASSPGLGSYEQYF.

This clone has only a few counts. V gene TRBV7-9 combines with J gene TRBJ1-2; TRBD1 aligns across 12 bases. Trimming took 3 bases from V and 4 from J; bases not matched to a gene: 3. Germline V gene lookup returns CDR1 SEHNR and CDR2 FQNEAQ (reference sequence). The CDR3 loop spans 15 amino acids. CDR3 protein: CASSFSGQGAYGYTF. The CDR3 DNA follows: TGTGCCAGCAGCTTTTCGGGACAGGGGGCCTATGGCTACACCTTC.

The chain recombines TRBV29-1 with TRBJ2-1; 9 nucleotides line up with TRBD2. CDR3 length equals 16 residues. J lost 2 bases, V lost 1 base, and 6 bases had no gene match. Germline CDR1 and CDR2: SQVTM and ANQGSEA. CDR3: CSVEGRASGTYNEQFF. In nucleotides, the CDR3 is TGCAGCGTTGAAGGTCGGGCTAGCGGGACCTACAATGAGCAGTTCTTC.

The V gene is TRBV2, the J gene TRBJ2-3; 10 positions match TRBD1. Germline V gene sequence: CDR1 SNHLY, CDR2 FYNNEI. Losses at the gene ends were 1 base for V and 4 bases for J; bases not matched to a gene: 14. This CDR3 has 19 residues. CDR3 coding DNA: TGTGCCAGCAGTGAAGGTTTTTTCGAAGGGACAGGGGTGTCAGATACGCAGTATTTT. The encoded protein is CASSEGFFEGTGVSDTQYF.

This chain joins TRBV5-3 and TRBJ2-4; TRBD2 is a possible D gene (5 bases). TRBV5-3 is identified as an open reading frame with a role that is uncertain. V lost 3 bases, J lost 0 bases, and 13 bases lay in between. The CDR3 loop spans 16 amino acids. The CDR3 nucleotides are TGTGCCAGAAGCTACCGGGGTAGTCTAGCCAAAAACATTCAGTACTTC. This translates into CARSYRGSLAKNIQYF.